The 26 T cell receptor beta chains below come from one sample, sequenced in a study of PD-1 blockade in classical Hodgkin lymphoma. The time point here: cycle 4 day 1 (C4D1), after 6 weeks of nivolumab. Every one of the patients relapsed after autologous stem cell transplantation (brentuximab vedotin exposure was variable). Generated by immunoSEQ multiplex PCR, the TCRdb table keeps only in-frame clones and is missing some. The sample includes fewer than 55,000 clones, roughly 78% of them seen just once. The sample in question was peripheral blood mononuclear cells (PBMCs), obtained before the fourth cycle of nivolumab. The receptor set was obtained from a human donor with classical Hodgkin lymphoma.

The chain combines TRBV12-1 with TRBJ2-1; TRBD1 was called by the table and not checked on the DNA. TRBV12-1 constitutes a pseudogene. This CDR3 is 16 amino acids long. CDR3 region: CASSFWGQGPYNEQFF. The CDR3 DNA reads as TGTGCCAGCAGCTTTTGGGGACAGGGACCATACAATGAGCAGTTCTTC.

This rearrangement joins TRBV6-4 to TRBJ1-1; D is uncertain. The CDR3 sequence is 13 residues long. The V end lost 3 bases, the J end lost 1 base, and 6 bases lay between the germline ends. Germline loops: CDR1 MRHNA, CDR2 SNTAGT. For the CDR3, the DNA is TGTGCCAGCAGTGAGAACCAGAACACTGAAGCTTTCTTT. It is translated as CASSENQNTEAFF.

The DNA for the CDR3 is TGTGCCAGTAGTATGGGCACATCCTATGGCTACACCTTC. Protein sequence: CASSMGTSYGYTF. The chain recombines TRBV19 with TRBJ1-2; no clear D. The CDR3 length is 13 residues. Trimming removed 3 bases from V and 4 bases from J, with 9 bases in between. The V gene's germline CDR1 is LNHDA and CDR2 SQIVND (reference sequence).

DNA for the CDR3: TGTGCCATCCCTCGCGAGGGGCTGTCAGATGAGCAGTTCTTC. This gives the protein CAIPREGLSDEQFF. The V gene is TRBV7-2, the J gene TRBJ2-1, with D perhaps assigned TRBD1 or TRBD2 (5 bases each). CDR3 size: 14 residues. Trimming left V 10 bases short and J 8 bases short, with 21 bases between. Germline CDR1 SGHTA, CDR2 FQGNSA.

V gene TRBV5-1 combines with J gene TRBJ1-3; 9 bases match TRBD1. Trimming at V came to 3 bases and at J to 4 bases, leaving 8 bases not matched to a gene. This CDR3 is built from 16 residues. The germline gives CDR1 SGHRS, CDR2 YFSETQ. The CDR3: CASSSFGTGYGNTIYF. The CDR3 DNA is TGCGCCAGCAGCTCATTCGGGACAGGGTACGGAAACACCATATATTTT.

This sequence joins TRBV12-2 and TRBJ2-5. TRBV12-2 is given as a pseudogene. The CDR3 is 16 residues long. CDR3 region: CASRPLHRLNQETQYF. As DNA, the CDR3 is TGTGCAAGTCGCCCGCTTCACCGCCTGAACCAAGAGACCCAGTACTTC.

This clone was picked up a small number of times. The chain links TRBV6-5 to TRBJ1-1; D is ambiguous. Per the germline V gene, CDR1 is MNHEY and CDR2 is SVGAGI. V dropped 2 bases and J dropped 1 base, with 2 bases sitting between them. The CDR3 consists of 12 residues. CDR3 DNA sequence: TGTGCCAGCAGTTACACGAACACTGAAGCTTTCTTT. Encoded protein: CASSYTNTEAFF.

The rearrangement joins TRBV4-1 to TRBJ2-7; D unresolved. The CDR3 length is 15 residues. V was clipped by 3 bases and J by 1 base, with 13 bases between them. CDR1 is MGHRA, CDR2 YSYEKL, per germline. Here the CDR3 DNA reads TGCGCCAGCAGCCATCTTTACGACATGTCCTACGAGCAGTACTTC. The encoded protein is CASSHLYDMSYEQYF.

The V and J genes are TRBV27 and TRBJ1-1; D is undetermined. Germline values: CDR1 MNHEY, CDR2 SMNVEV (reference sequence). This CDR3 comprises 17 residues. The V gene lost 4 bases and the J gene lost 0 bases, with 18 bases spanning the gap. The CDR3 reads CASSSRPTTTMNTEAFF. CDR3 nucleotide sequence: TGTGCCAGCAGTTCACGTCCGACGACCACTATGAACACTGAAGCTTTCTTT.

This chain's CDR3 is CASSFTDGADTQYF. The DNA of the CDR3 is TGTGCCAGCAGTTTTACGGACGGGGCAGATACGCAGTATTTT. The chain joins TRBV2 to TRBJ2-3, with D perhaps TRBD2 (5 bases). V shed 5 bases and J shed 4 bases, with 13 bases lying between them. Germline lookup yields CDR1 SNHLY and CDR2 FYNNEI. The length of the CDR3 is 14 residues.

The chain uses TRBV2 and TRBJ2-7, with 12 bases fitting TRBD1. This CDR3 contains 15 residues. Germline V gene lookup returns CDR1 SNHLY and CDR2 FYNNEI. Trimming took 4 bases from V and 5 from J; bases not matched to a gene: 6. This CDR3 reads CASSVRDRGLNEQYF. As DNA, the CDR3 is TGTGCCAGCAGTGTCCGGGACAGGGGGCTGAACGAGCAGTACTTC. Looking up the rest from reference TRBV2 and TRBJ2-7 gives the full variable domain: EPEVTQTPSHQVTQMGQEVILRCVPISNHLYFYWYRQILGQKVEFLVSFYNNEISEKSEIFDDQFSVERPDGSNFTLKIRSTKLEDSAMYFCASSVRDRGLNEQYFGPGTRLTVT.

The chain carries TRBV20-1 and TRBJ1-1; no clear D gene. V was cut by 1 base and J by 11 bases, with 8 bases left in between. Looked up from germline, CDR1 is DFQATT and CDR2 is SNEGSKA (reference sequence). The CDR3 covers 10 residues. The CDR3 reads CSARAPRAFF. Here the CDR3 DNA reads TGCAGTGCTAGAGCTCCCAGGGCTTTCTTT.

This clone showed up just a few times. The chain joins TRBV2 to TRBJ1-2; no clear D gene. This CDR3 has 14 amino acids. Trimming left V 7 bases short and J 0 bases short, with 12 bases between. Germline V CDR1 and CDR2: SNHLY, FYNNEI. In nucleotides, the CDR3 is TGTGCCAGCATTCCCGTCGCAGCTAACTATGGCTACACCTTC. Amino acid sequence: CASIPVAANYGYTF. Supplemented by reference TRBV2 and TRBJ1-2, the full variable domain reads EPEVTQTPSHQVTQMGQEVILRCVPISNHLYFYWYRQILGQKVEFLVSFYNNEISEKSEIFDDQFSVERPDGSNFTLKIRSTKLEDSAMYFCASIPVAANYGYTFGSGTRLTVV.

The J gene is TRBJ2-3, the V gene TRBV29-1; no reliable D call. This CDR3 region has 12 residues. Germline CDR1 is SQVTM and CDR2 is ANQGSEA. V was pared by 7 bases and J by 3 bases, with 11 bases between. CDR3 protein: CSAKVLTDTQYF. The CDR3 bases are TGCAGCGCCAAAGTACTGACAGATACGCAGTATTTT.

This chain uses TRBV28 with TRBJ2-7; 8 nucleotides align to TRBD2. Looked up from germline, CDR1 is MDHEN and CDR2 is SYDVKM. Trimming took 5 bases from V and 7 from J; bases not matched to a gene: 13. The CDR3 has 15 amino acids. CDR3 coding DNA: TGTGCCAGCAGTGCCTACTCAGCGGGGGCGGGGGAGCAGTACTTC. Its translation: CASSAYSAGAGEQYF.

This clone showed up just a few times. The J gene is TRBJ2-1, the V gene TRBV29-1; either TRBD1 or TRBD2 may fit D (5 bases each). This CDR3 has 16 amino acids. The germline V and J ends were trimmed by 1 base and 2 bases, with 15 bases remaining between them. The germline V gene encodes CDR1 SQVTM and CDR2 ANQGSEA. In nucleotides, the CDR3 is TGCAGCGTTGAAGGCCTCCGGGACGAGGCCTACAATGAGCAGTTCTTC. As protein: CSVEGLRDEAYNEQFF.

This CDR3 is CASGGLRRGEQFF. CDR3 nucleotides: TGTGCCAGCGGGGGGCTCCGTAGGGGAGAGCAGTTCTTC. The rearrangement uses TRBV6-5 and TRBJ2-1; D tentatively reads TRBD1 or TRBD2 (6 bases each). The length of the CDR3 is 13 residues. Per germline, CDR1 MNHEY and CDR2 SVGAGI. Trimming shortened V by 8 bases and J by 10 bases, and 18 bases separated the two germline ends.

In its sample, this clone was seen a few times. The chain combines TRBV5-6 with TRBJ1-2; D unresolved. CDR1 is SGHDT, CDR2 YYEEEE, per germline. The CDR3 sequence is 14 residues long. The V gene lost 1 base and the J gene lost 4 bases, with 11 bases spanning the gap. In DNA, the CDR3 is TGTGCCAGCAGCTTGCTCGAAGGAATCTATGGCTACACCTTC. The encoded protein is CASSLLEGIYGYTF.

This chain uses TRBV4-3 with TRBJ1-2, with 8 nucleotides matching TRBD1. The CDR3 totals 14 residues. After removal of 5 bases from V and 3 bases from J, the junction contained 5 bases not matched to a gene. Germline loops: CDR1 LGHNA, CDR2 YSLEER. In nucleotides, the CDR3 is TGCGCCAGCAGCTTGACAGGGGATTACTATGGCTACACCTTC. Protein: CASSLTGDYYGYTF.

The chain combines TRBV18 with TRBJ2-2; 7 bases agree with TRBD1. V was clipped by 2 bases and J by 5 bases; unmatched bases: 8. CDR1 and CDR2 from the germline V gene are KGHSH and LQKENI. CDR3 length: 16 amino acids. CDR3 residues: CASSPTNQGVTGELFF. The CDR3 region has the DNA TGTGCCAGCTCACCAACCAATCAGGGGGTTACCGGGGAGCTGTTTTTT.

The gene calls are TRBV19 and TRBJ1-2; 9 nucleotides agree with TRBD1. CDR1 is LNHDA and CDR2 is SQIVND in the germline V gene (reference sequence). Unmatched junction bases numbered 7, after V lost 1 base and J lost 4 bases. The CDR3 has 16 residues. For the CDR3, the DNA is TGTGCCAGTAGTATAGGCCCTGGGACAGGGTCCTATGGCTACACCTTC. Its translation is CASSIGPGTGSYGYTF.

CDR3 in DNA: TGTGCCAGCAGCTCATTGACAGGGCACGAGCAGTACTTC. Translated, it gives CASSSLTGHEQYF. The rearrangement joins TRBV7-2 to TRBJ2-7; 7 positions match TRBD1. This CDR3 is 13 amino acids long. CDR1 and CDR2 (germline): SGHTA, FQGNSA. J gave up 5 bases and V 4 bases, and 5 bases lay outside the gene matches.

J is TRBJ1-5 and V is TRBV7-2; 7 bases are a match to TRBD1. Unmatched junction bases numbered 10, after V lost 5 bases and J lost 3 bases. This CDR3 comprises 16 residues. Germline CDR1 SGHTA, CDR2 FQGNSA. The CDR3 DNA reads TGTGCCAGCAGCCCCGTCGCAGACAGGGACAATCAGCCCCAGCATTTT. It codes for CASSPVADRDNQPQHF.

The V call is TRBV10-3, the J call TRBJ1-2; the match to TRBD1 covers 7 bases. Germline V gene lookup returns CDR1 ENHRY and CDR2 SYGVKD. Trimming took 3 bases from V and 8 from J; bases not matched to a gene: 9. The CDR3 spans 14 residues. The CDR3 coding sequence is TGTGCCATCAGTGATGTTGAAGGGGGCCAAGGCTACACCTTC. This sequence encodes CAISDVEGGQGYTF.

This clone was detected only once. The rearrangement links TRBV7-9 to TRBJ2-6, with D unclear. CDR3 size: 16 residues. V lost 4 bases, J lost 0 bases, and 10 bases lay in between. Germline CDR1 is SEHNR and CDR2 is FQNEAQ (reference sequence). The CDR3 DNA sequence: TGTGCCAGCAGCTCTGGTCGACCCTCTGGGGCCAACGTCCTGACTTTC. Translating gives CASSSGRPSGANVLTF.

The gene calls are TRBV19 and TRBJ1-2, with TRBD1 identical over 9 bases. The CDR3 contains 16 residues. The trim removed 2 bases at V and 1 base at J, leaving 5 bases unmatched. Germline CDR1 is LNHDA and CDR2 is SQIVND (reference sequence). The CDR3 loop reads CASSISRGQGNYGYTF. The CDR3 DNA reads as TGTGCCAGTAGTATATCGCGGGGACAGGGTAACTATGGCTACACCTTC.